What follows is one TCR beta chain and its context. What it binds is not known. This specimen comes from a study of cytomegalovirus exposure and HLA in healthy donors. Study at large: When just under 400 donors were genotyped, approximately 81% of them were found to fall in the Caucasian-associated ancestry cluster.

Findings and caveats of the study: Most likely, a cluster of highly shared sequence variants arose as a sequencing artifact. TCR beta chain V- and J-gene trimming was linked, in a later analysis, to a missense variant in DCLRE1C. In most subjects, TCR beta sequences reportedly gave accurate predictions of HLA-A and HLA-B alleles.

A multiplex PCR was run with 60 Vbeta primers and 13 Jbeta primers. The protocol was immunoSEQ multiplex PCR, while the TCRdb copy is restricted to in-frame clones and leaves out a portion. The sample includes some 150,000 clones, 75% to 90% of them seen just once. Germline lookup yields CDR1 MNHEY and CDR2 SVGAGI. This CDR3 comprises 13 residues. Trimming removed 2 bases at V and 1 base at J, with 5 bases between. This TCR was sampled from a female donor in good health and CMV-seronegative. The specimen was PBMCs. The chain employs TRBV6-5 and TRBJ2-5; D gene ambiguous. For the CDR3, the DNA is TGTGCCAGCAGTTACAGCTCCCAAGAGACCCAGTACTTC. It specifies CASSYSSQETQYF.